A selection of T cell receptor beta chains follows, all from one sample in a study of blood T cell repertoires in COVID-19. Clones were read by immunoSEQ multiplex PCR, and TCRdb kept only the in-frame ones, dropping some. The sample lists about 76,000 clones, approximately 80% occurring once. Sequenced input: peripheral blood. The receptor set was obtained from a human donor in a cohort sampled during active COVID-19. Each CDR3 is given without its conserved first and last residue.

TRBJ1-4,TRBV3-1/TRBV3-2,ASSRDRGRTTNEKLF
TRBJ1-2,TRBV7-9,ASSREGAGYGYT
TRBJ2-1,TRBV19,ASSRTSGSSYNEQF
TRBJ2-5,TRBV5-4,ASSLQGQETQY
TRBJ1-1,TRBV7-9,ASSFSQDSPK
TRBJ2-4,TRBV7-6,ASSPRLAGVQNIQY
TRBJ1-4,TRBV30,AWGGRQGWNEKLF
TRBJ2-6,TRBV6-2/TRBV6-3,ASSYHSGANVLT
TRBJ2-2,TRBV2,ASRKEVNTGELF
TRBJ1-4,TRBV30,AWSRGTNEKLF
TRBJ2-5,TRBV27,ASSHWETQY
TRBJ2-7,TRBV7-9,ASSFSSAYEQY
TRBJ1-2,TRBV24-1,ATSNRGRDGYT
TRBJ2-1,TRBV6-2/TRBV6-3,ASSWGLAGGYNEQF
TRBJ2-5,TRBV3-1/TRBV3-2,ASSLRQGVGETQY
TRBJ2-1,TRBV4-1,ATTPSGRSNEQF
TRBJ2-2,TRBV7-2,ASSYAWTSGSPTGELF
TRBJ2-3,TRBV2,ASSGDYTDTQY
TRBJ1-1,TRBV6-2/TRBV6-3,ASSYGHLGDTEAF
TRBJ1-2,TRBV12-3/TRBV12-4,ASRSGDGGYT
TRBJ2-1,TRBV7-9,ASSGTEFYNEQF
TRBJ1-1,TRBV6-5,ASSSLQGAFEAF
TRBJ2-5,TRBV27,ASSEGRETQY